What follows describes a single T cell receptor beta chain. Compared with germline, one end of the junction differs, possibly owing to a read error. This table comes from immunoSEQ multiplex PCR, and its TCRdb copy is limited to in-frame clones, with some not included. Seen here are millions of clones, approximately 92% observed once, and the top ten hold 0.11% to 0.15%. The sample originates from a study of shared clonotypes between healthy human individuals. This CDR3 has 15 amino acids. CDR1 and CDR2 (germline): SGHAT, FQNNGV. The chain links TRBV11-2 to TRBJ1-2; TRBD1 matches 7 bases. This sequence was found in a man younger than 35 in good health. The sequenced sample consisted of naive CD4+ T cells sorted from blood. The subset here: CD45RA+ positively selected. The CDR3 DNA follows: TGTGCCAGCAGGTTAGAATGGACAGGAGGAAATGGCTACACCTTC. Residues: CASRLEWTGGNGYTF.